The clone carrying this T cell receptor beta chain was found a few times. Its antigen is not known. The sample is drawn from a study of cytomegalovirus exposure and HLA in healthy donors. Study background: As released early, the data held 65 million to 90 million unique TCRs from HLA-typed donors.

Primers included in the PCR were 60 Vbeta and 13 Jbeta primers. Using immunoSEQ multiplex PCR, the repertoire was profiled, and TCRdb retains in-frame clones only, with some absent. The sample has about 160,000 clones, under 85% seen once. This CDR3 is 18 amino acids long. The germline V gene encodes CDR1 SEHNR and CDR2 FQNEAQ (reference sequence). V was pared by 6 bases and J by 1 base, with 24 bases between. Notes on the study in general: A list of about 160 TCR beta chains associated with cytomegalovirus was given. HLA allele associations emerged for around 15,000 TCR beta sequences in a later analysis, at 0.05 false discovery rate.

This chain joins TRBV7-9 and TRBJ2-5, with D perhaps matching TRBD1 (8 bases). The sequenced sample consisted of PBMCs. The sequence came from a woman aged 30 to 39 in good health and CMV-seronegative. In nucleotides, the CDR3 is TGTGCCAGCAGGGATAACAGGGGGGGGCTTACCTTCCAAGAGACCCAGTACTTC. Residues: CASRDNRGGLTFQETQYF.